What follows are 22 T cell receptor beta chains derived from one specimen sequenced in a study of T-cell reconstitution after alpha-beta-depleted transplantation in children. This sample's TCRbeta library carried unique molecular identifier barcodes. TCRdb used MiXCR to reprocess the PCR reads, holding one entry per CDR3 protein. The data show roughly 180,000 distinct CDR3 sequences, with about 14% seen just once and roughly 13% held by the top ten. This specimen consisted of PBMCs from the stem cell graft donor, obtained from the stem cell graft. All receptors derive from a human donor who donated a stem cell graft to a child with acute lymphoblastic leukemia.

Ten or more counts support this clonotype. The rearrangement uses TRBV4-2 and TRBJ2-6, with D unclear. V gave up 0 bases and J gave up 4 bases, with 4 bases separating them. CDR3 length equals 14 residues. Germline CDR1 is LGHNA and CDR2 is YNFKEQ. This chain's CDR3 is CASSQDRGANVLTF. In DNA form, the CDR3 reads TGTGCCAGCAGCCAAGATCGCGGGGCCAACGTCCTGACTTTC.

This clonotype has ten or more counts. The chain has TRBV2 and TRBJ2-7; no definite D call. The CDR3 runs 14 residues. V gave up 1 base and J gave up 0 bases, with 7 bases separating them. CDR1 and CDR2 from the germline V gene are SNHLY and FYNNEI. The CDR3, as DNA: TGTGCCAGCAGTGAAGTGTGGAACTCCTACGAGCAGTACTTC. Protein sequence: CASSEVWNSYEQYF.

Ten or more counts support this clonotype. V gene TRBV20-1 combines with J gene TRBJ1-3, with D tentatively TRBD1 (6 bases). V lost 0 bases and J lost 4, with 13 bases in between. CDR3 length: 15 residues. Germline V gene data show CDR1 as DFQATT and CDR2 as SNEGSKA (reference sequence). The CDR3 loop is CSARDPQGRGNTIYF. CDR3 nucleotide sequence: TGCAGTGCTAGAGATCCGCAGGGGAGGGGAAACACCATATATTTT.

On this clonotype: A much larger clone lies one base from this, so it may be a read error. No conserved phenylalanine or tryptophan ends this CDR3, so it is likely a read error. J is TRBJ1-4 and V is TRBV5-1; TRBD1 matches 7 bases. The V gene's germline CDR1 is SGHRS and CDR2 YFSETQ. The CDR3 consists of 17 residues. J lost 0 bases, V lost 4 bases, and 9 bases had no gene match. CDR3 DNA: TGCGCCAGCAGCCCCGGGACAGAAGATCCAACTAATGAAAAACTGTTTTTG. This encodes CASSPGTEDPTNEKLFL.

This clonotype appeared many times. V usage is TRBV5-1 and J usage is TRBJ2-7, with D perhaps TRBD2 (6 bases). Trimming pared 5 bases from V and 7 bases from J, leaving 22 bases between. The germline gives CDR1 SGHRS, CDR2 YFSETQ. This CDR3 has 15 amino acids. DNA for the CDR3: TGCGCCAGCAGAGTAGGCCCCGAAGTTGCGGGGGAGCAGTACTTC. As protein: CASRVGPEVAGEQYF.

This clonotype was found many times. The chain carries TRBV7-2 and TRBJ2-7, with TRBD2 matching 8 bases. Germline loops: CDR1 SGHTA, CDR2 FQGNSA. Trimming cost V 5 bases and J 6 bases; bases outside gene matches: 12. This CDR3 is 15 amino acids long. The CDR3 sequence: CASSPSGGRLLEQYF. For the CDR3, the DNA is TGTGCCAGCAGCCCCTCGGGCGGGAGGCTTCTCGAGCAGTACTTC.

This clonotype has ten or more counts. V is TRBV27 and J is TRBJ2-1; D unclear. V was pared by 11 bases and J by 6 bases, with 11 bases between. The CDR3 is made up of 11 amino acids. Germline CDR1 is MNHEY and CDR2 is SMNVEV (reference sequence). CDR3 nucleotide sequence: TGTGCCCTAGGGCGTAGCAATGAGCAGTTCTTC. This sequence encodes CALGRSNEQFF.

This clonotype appeared many times. This chain connects TRBV5-1 to TRBJ2-1; no firm D call. The CDR3 is 16 amino acids. The ends were cut back, 0 bases at V and 0 bases at J, with 10 bases in the middle. The germline V gene has CDR1 SGHRS and CDR2 YFSETQ. CDR3 sequence reads: CASSLEQLSSYNEQFF. CDR3 DNA: TGCGCCAGCAGCTTGGAACAGCTGAGCTCCTACAATGAGCAGTTCTTC.

This clonotype has at least ten counts. The V and J genes are TRBV12-3 or TRBV12-4 and TRBJ2-3; no clear D gene. The CDR3 is 12 residues long. V was clipped by 7 bases and J by 5 bases, with 10 bases between them. The CDR3 nucleotides are TGTGCCAGCACTGACGACGGAGATACGCAGTATTTT. Its protein is CASTDDGDTQYF.

V is TRBV11-2 and J is TRBJ1-1; 8 bases line up with TRBD1. The CDR3 consists of 15 residues. The trim removed 2 bases at V and 5 bases at J, leaving 7 bases unmatched. The V gene's germline CDR1 is SGHAT and CDR2 FQNNGV. CDR3 DNA: TGTGCCAGCAGCTTACAGACAGGGGATTGGACTGAAGCTTTCTTT. Its translation: CASSLQTGDWTEAFF.

This clonotype was found many times. The genes are TRBV7-9 and TRBJ1-2, with TRBD1 matching 10 bases. This CDR3 region has 15 residues. Per the germline V gene, CDR1 is SEHNR and CDR2 is FQNEAQ (reference sequence). Trimming took 5 bases from V and 6 from J; bases not matched to a gene: 9. CDR3 region: CASSIMTGGRDGYTF. CDR3 bases: TGTGCCAGCAGCATTATGACAGGGGGCCGGGATGGCTACACCTTC.

This clonotype was observed at least ten times. The J gene is TRBJ1-1, the V gene TRBV29-1, with 7 bases lining up with TRBD1. The CDR3 loop spans 13 amino acids. CDR1 and CDR2 (germline): SQVTM, ANQGSEA. V lost 4 bases to trimming and J lost 3 bases; unmatched junction nucleotides: 5. For the CDR3, the DNA is TGCAGCGTTGGTCGTCAGGGGGACACTGAAGCTTTCTTT. Its protein product is CSVGRQGDTEAFF.

The gene calls are TRBV7-8 and TRBJ2-4; 8 bases align to TRBD2. In germline, CDR1 is SGHVS, CDR2 FQNEAQ. The V gene end was trimmed by 5 bases and the J gene end by 2 bases; junction bases not matched to a gene: 8. The CDR3 has 16 amino acids. This CDR3 reads CASSVSGGPSKNIQYF. The CDR3, as DNA: TGTGCCAGCAGCGTATCGGGAGGGCCTTCCAAAAACATTCAGTACTTC. Together with reference TRBV7-8 and TRBJ2-4, the CDR3 gives the full variable domain: GAGVSQSPRYKVAKRGQDVALRCDPISGHVSLFWYQQALGQGPEFLTYFQNEAQLDKSGLPSDRFFAERPEGSVSTLKIQRTQQEDSAVYLCASSVSGGPSKNIQYFGAGTRLSVL.

Worth noting for this clonotype: A much larger clone differs by one base, so this may be a read error. V gene TRBV27 combines with J gene TRBJ1-1, with a possible D match to TRBD1 (6 bases). V was cut by 7 bases and J by 5 bases, with 17 bases left in between. The CDR3 runs 14 residues. Germline V gives CDR1 MNHEY, CDR2 SMNVEV (reference sequence). DNA for the CDR3: TGTGCCAGCAACCCAACAGGGCCGGGAACTGAAGCTTTCTTT. Residues: CASNPTGPGTEAFF.

This clonotype was picked up many times. The chain joins TRBV29-1 to TRBJ2-7, with a weak D call TRBD1 (6 bases). V dropped 6 bases and J dropped 0 bases, with 9 bases sitting between them. CDR3 length: 12 amino acids. Per germline, CDR1 SQVTM and CDR2 ANQGSEA. The CDR3 here is CSVRQDSYEQYF. The CDR3 coding sequence is TGCAGCGTAAGACAGGACTCCTACGAGCAGTACTTC.

This clonotype was detected many times. The V gene is TRBV20-1, the J gene TRBJ2-2; the D is unclear. Trimming took off 1 base at V and 4 bases at J, with 10 bases between the two ends. CDR3 length equals 14 residues. The germline V gene encodes CDR1 DFQATT and CDR2 SNEGSKA (reference sequence). The CDR3 spells CSARVTWSTGELFF. The CDR3, as DNA: TGCAGTGCTAGAGTTACGTGGAGCACCGGGGAGCTGTTTTTT.

This clonotype was observed many times. The chain couples TRBV5-1 to TRBJ2-7, with D perhaps matching TRBD1 or TRBD2 (5 bases each). The germline CDR1 and CDR2 sequences are SGHRS and YFSETQ. V was cut by 4 bases and J by 1 base, with 15 bases left in between. The CDR3 covers 15 residues. CDR3 sequence reads: CASSLNTGLSYEQYF. The DNA for the CDR3 is TGCGCCAGCAGCCTAAATACAGGACTGTCCTACGAGCAGTACTTC.

This clonotype was picked up many times. The chain employs TRBV6-6 and TRBJ1-6, with TRBD1 as a possible D gene (5 bases). Deletions cut 4 bases from V and 11 bases from J, with 9 bases between. This CDR3 comprises 12 residues. Germline loops: CDR1 MNHNY, CDR2 SVGAGI (reference sequence). CDR3 sequence: CASSFEGAPLHF. The DNA for the CDR3 is TGTGCCAGCAGTTTTGAAGGGGCACCCCTCCACTTT.

This clonotype was seen ten or more times. The chain couples TRBV15 to TRBJ2-1; 7 bases match TRBD2. The V gene end was trimmed by 4 bases and the J gene end by 2 bases; junction bases not matched to a gene: 2. Germline loops: CDR1 LNHNV, CDR2 YYDKDF (reference sequence). CDR3 length: 14 residues. CDR3 coding DNA: TGTGCCACCAGCACCGGACTAGCCTACAATGAGCAGTTCTTC. Protein product: CATSTGLAYNEQFF.

This clonotype was seen a handful of times. CDR3 nucleotide sequence: TGTGCCTGGAGTGTAGGGGGCCCGAACACTGAAGCTTTCTTT. Its protein is CAWSVGGPNTEAFF. V and J are TRBV30 and TRBJ1-1; TRBD1 matches 7 bases. Trimming took 0 bases from V and 1 from J; bases not matched to a gene: 2. CDR1 and CDR2 from the germline V gene are GTSNPN and SVGIG (reference sequence). The CDR3 is 14 residues long. The variable domain in full, with the rest retrieved from reference TRBV30 and TRBJ1-1, is SQTIHQWPATLVQPVGSPLSLECTVEGTSNPNLYWYRQAAGRGLQLLFYSVGIGQISSEVPQNLSASRPQDRQFILSSKKLLLSDSGFYLCAWSVGGPNTEAFFGQGTRLTVV.

This clonotype turned up a few times. The chain joins TRBV25-1 to TRBJ2-1; 14 bases fit TRBD2. CDR3 length: 16 amino acids. Unmatched junction bases numbered 2, after V lost 2 bases and J lost 5 bases. In germline, CDR1 is MGHDK, CDR2 SYGVNS. The CDR3 nucleotides are TGTGCCAGCAGTGAACTGGGACTAGCGGGGGACAATGAGCAGTTCTTC. As protein: CASSELGLAGDNEQFF.

This clonotype was recorded many times. The chain joins TRBV5-1 to TRBJ1-4, with 8 bases identical to TRBD1. Germline assignment: CDR1 SGHRS and CDR2 YFSETQ. This CDR3 region has 18 residues. V was pared by 1 base and J by 1 base, with 9 bases of the junction left unmatched. The CDR3 sequence: CASSLTGGIGLTNEKLFF. CDR3 in DNA: TGCGCCAGCAGCTTGACAGGGGGAATTGGTTTAACTAATGAAAAACTGTTTTTT. Variable domain in full (rest from reference TRBV5-1 and TRBJ1-4): KAGVTQTPRYLIKTRGQQVTLSCSPISGHRSVSWYQQTPGQGLQFLFEYFSETQRNKGNFPGRFSGRQFSNSRSEMNVSTLELGDSALYLCASSLTGGIGLTNEKLFFGSGTQLSVL.